These T cell receptor beta chains were read from a single sample in a study of response to subunit inactivated influenza vaccine. MiXCR, run by TCRdb on the RT-PCR reads, gives a single entry per CDR3 protein. The table shows about 650,000 distinct CDR3 sequences, with 14% occurring only once. Specimen: PBMCs from blood, collected 14 to 15 days before vaccination. The receptors were sampled from a man aged 50 or older who received an inactivated influenza vaccine. Both conserved end residues are part of each CDR3. D genes are given only for firm matches. Clone size is shown for a subset of rows, as once, few, many or a class of expanded clone.

NA TRBJ2-7 NA TRBV20-1 TGCAGTGCCGCGGGACGGTTCTCCTACGAGCAGTACTTC CSAAGRFSYEQYF
few TRBJ2-1 NA TRBV27 TGTGCCAGCAGTTACGATTCCCGACTCTCCTACAATGAGCAGTTCTTC CASSYDSRLSYNEQFF
NA TRBJ2-1 NA TRBV7-2 TGTGCCAGCAGCTTCGCCCGACGGGACAATGAGCAGTTCTTC CASSFARRDNEQFF
few TRBJ2-5 TRBD2 TRBV6-2/TRBV6-3 TGTGCCAGCAGTTACCTAGCGGGGACGTACCAAGAGACCCAGTACTTC CASSYLAGTYQETQYF
NA TRBJ1-1 NA TRBV7-2 TGTGCCAGCAGCTTAGCGGCGACAGGCAACACTGAAGCTTTCTTT CASSLAATGNTEAFF
NA TRBJ2-1 TRBD2 TRBV11-2 TGTGCCAGCAGCCCCCGAGGGATTCGCGGGGGGCTATATTACAATGAGCAGTTCTTC CASSPRGIRGGLYYNEQFF
NA TRBJ1-5 NA TRBV12-3/TRBV12-4 TGTGCCAGCAGTTTAAGAGTTTTGGGGCAGCCCCAGCATTTT CASSLRVLGQPQHF
few TRBJ2-5 TRBD2 TRBV4-1 TGCGCCAGCAGCCGAACTAGCGGGGGGATTCAAGAGACCCAGTACTTC CASSRTSGGIQETQYF
few TRBJ1-5 NA TRBV6-1 TGTGCCAGCAGACCCGCGACAGGCTATAATCAGCCCCAGCATTTT CASRPATGYNQPQHF
few TRBJ2-7 NA TRBV12-3/TRBV12-4 TGTGCCAGCAGCCGGACAGAGAGCCCCTACGAGCAGTACTTC CASSRTESPYEQYF
many TRBJ1-5 NA TRBV20-1 TGCAGTGCTACCTTCGCCGATCAGCCCCAGCATTTT CSATFADQPQHF
few TRBJ2-5 NA TRBV28 TGTGCCAGCTGTAAAGGCGGGATTCAAGAGACCCAGTACTTC CASCKGGIQETQYF
NA TRBJ2-7 TRBD1 TRBV11-1 TGTGCCAGCAGCCGATTCCCTCTAACAGGGGCCAGCGCCCACGAGCAGTACTTC CASSRFPLTGASAHEQYF
few TRBJ2-5 NA TRBV9 TGTGCCAGCAGCGCCGAGTACCGGGAGACCCAGTACTTC CASSAEYRETQYF
NA TRBJ2-1 NA TRBV10-3 TGTGCCATCAGCCCGGGGGCTCACGGTGAGCAGTTCTTC CAISPGAHGEQFF
NA TRBJ2-7 NA TRBV2 TGTGCCGGACATGCTAGCGCAGGGGAGCAGTACTTC CAGHASAGEQYF
NA TRBJ1-6 TRBD1 TRBV27 TGTGCCAGCAGATCGGGACAGCTTTACAATTCACCCCTCCACTTT CASRSGQLYNSPLHF
few TRBJ2-5 TRBD2 TRBV20-1 TGCAGTGCTATCGGACTAGCGGACCAAGAGACCCAGTACTTC CSAIGLADQETQYF
NA TRBJ1-2 TRBD1 TRBV2 TGTGCCAGCAGTGGGACAGGGAAGGGCTACACCTTC CASSGTGKGYTF
few TRBJ2-3 NA TRBV7-2 TGTGCCAGCAGCTACCCAGGAAGCACAGATACGCAGTATTTT CASSYPGSTDTQYF
NA TRBJ2-1 TRBD2 TRBV4-3 TGCGCCAGCAGCCAAGTGAGCCCGGGAGGAGGCGAGCAGTTCTTC CASSQVSPGGGEQFF
NA TRBJ1-5 NA TRBV20-1 TGCAGTGCTAGAGATCGGGCCAGAAACGGCAATCAGCCCCAGCATTTT CSARDRARNGNQPQHF
few TRBJ2-5 NA TRBV6-2/TRBV6-3 TGTGCCAGCAGTTACGGGGCGGATTCGGCGACAGTCTTTCAAGAGACCCAGTACTTC CASSYGADSATVFQETQYF
NA TRBJ2-5 NA TRBV5-1 TGCGCCAGCAGCCCGGGTTGGCAAGAGACCCAGTACTTC CASSPGWQETQYF
NA TRBJ2-3 NA TRBV2 TGTGCCAGCGGGGTGATGCATACAGATACGCAGTATTTT CASGVMHTDTQYF
few TRBJ2-5 TRBD1 TRBV5-1 TGCGCCAGCAGCGCCACAGGGGATTCGGAGACCCAGTACTTC CASSATGDSETQYF
many TRBJ1-1 NA TRBV6-1 TGTGCCAGCAACCAAATGGGGGGGGAGAGCATGAACACTGAAGCTTTCTTT CASNQMGGESMNTEAFF
NA TRBJ2-7 TRBD1 TRBV4-1 TGCGCCAGCAGCCAACGGGACAGGAACCGGCAGTACTTC CASSQRDRNRQYF
many TRBJ2-3 NA TRBV20-1 TGCAGTGCTAGAACCTCCCCGCGGGGGCCTGGGGATACGCAGTATTTT CSARTSPRGPGDTQYF
few TRBJ2-1 NA TRBV9 TGTGCCAGCAGCGTGATTAGCGGCCACTCCTACAATGAGCAGTTCTTC CASSVISGHSYNEQFF
NA TRBJ1-2 NA TRBV20-1 TGCAGTGCCCCCCTAGGTGGATATGGCTACACCTTC CSAPLGGYGYTF
NA TRBJ2-7 TRBD2 TRBV7-2 TGTGCCAGCAGCTCCCGAGGTAGCGGGGGTTACGAGCAGTACTTC CASSSRGSGGYEQYF
NA TRBJ2-3 TRBD1 TRBV24-1 TGTGCCACCAGGGCGAAAACAGGGGCCGACTCAGATACGCAGTATTTT CATRAKTGADSDTQYF
NA TRBJ2-3 TRBD1 TRBV28 TGTGCCAGCAGTTTAACAGGGGGGTGGTCAGATACGCAGTATTTT CASSLTGGWSDTQYF
few TRBJ2-7 NA TRBV28 TGTGCCAGCGAGAGAGGGTTGGGCTCCTACGAGCAGTACTTC CASERGLGSYEQYF
many TRBJ2-3 NA TRBV5-4 TGTGCCAGCAGCCTCGGACTTGCCGATACGCAGTATTTT CASSLGLADTQYF
few TRBJ2-3 TRBD2 TRBV11-2 TGTGCCAGCAGCTTAGGGGGCGGGAGATGGGATACGCAGTATTTT CASSLGGGRWDTQYF
NA TRBJ2-1 TRBD2 TRBV4-3 TGCGCCAGCAGCCAAGAGACTAGCGGGAGGAGTGAGCAGTTCTTC CASSQETSGRSEQFF
NA TRBJ1-2 NA TRBV29-1 TGCAGCGTTGCACAGGGAACCTATGGCTACACCTTC CSVAQGTYGYTF
few TRBJ2-5 TRBD1 TRBV2 TGTGCCAGCAGTGAAGCGCCGGGACAGGGGGAGACCCAGTACTTC CASSEAPGQGETQYF
NA TRBJ2-5 TRBD2 TRBV7-2 TGTGCCAGCAGCTTAGAGGTAGCGGGAAATGAAGAGACCCAGTACTTC CASSLEVAGNEETQYF
NA TRBJ1-2 NA TRBV7-9 TGTGCCAGCAGCAACACGGACAGCCATGGCTACACCTTC CASSNTDSHGYTF
few TRBJ2-1 TRBD1 TRBV6-2/TRBV6-3 TGTGCCAGCAGGATTGACAGGGTCAGCTACAATGAGCAGTTCTTC CASRIDRVSYNEQFF
NA TRBJ2-2 NA TRBV4-1 TGCGCCAGCAGCCAACGGAGGGGCAGCGGGTTCACCGGGGAGCTGTTTTTT CASSQRRGSGFTGELFF
NA TRBJ1-1 TRBD1 TRBV7-2 TGTGCCAGCAGCTTAGCAGCATTCCCGGGACAGGGTGACACTGAAGCTTTCTTT CASSLAAFPGQGDTEAFF
NA TRBJ2-7 NA TRBV10-3 TGTGCCATCTCTCGGGGGGCAGGCGAGCAGTACTTC CAISRGAGEQYF
NA TRBJ2-5 NA TRBV20-1 TGCAGTGCTAGAGTGTTCGGGGTAACGGAGACCCAGTACTTC CSARVFGVTETQYF
few TRBJ2-3 NA TRBV4-1 TGCGCCAGCAGCCAAGCGCAGAGCACAGATACGCAGTATTTT CASSQAQSTDTQYF
NA TRBJ2-7 TRBD2 TRBV27 TGTGCCAGCAGTCTCGGCGGGAGGCCCTCCTACGAGCAGTACTTC CASSLGGRPSYEQYF
NA TRBJ2-7 NA TRBV4-1 TGCGCCAGCAGCCAAGAACCGGGGCCTTACTACGAGCAGTACTTC CASSQEPGPYYEQYF
NA TRBJ2-2 NA TRBV7-2 TGTGCCAGCAGCTTAGCGATCACTACCGGGGAGCTGTTTTTT CASSLAITTGELFF
many TRBJ2-2 TRBD2 TRBV7-2 TGTGCCAGCAGCTCCTCTAGCGGGCACGGGGAGCTGTTTTTT CASSSSSGHGELFF
NA TRBJ1-5 NA TRBV20-1 TGCAGTGCTAGGAAGAGAAGGGGCAATCAGCCCCAGCATTTT CSARKRRGNQPQHF
NA TRBJ2-7 TRBD2 TRBV2 TGTGCCAGCAGCACCGGGACTAGCGAGCTGAGGGGGCAGTACTTC CASSTGTSELRGQYF
few TRBJ2-4 NA TRBV7-9 TGTGCCAGCAGCGCCCGGACGAGGAGAGATTACATTCAGTACTTC CASSARTRRDYIQYF
NA TRBJ2-1 TRBD2 TRBV20-1 TGCAGTGCTAGATGGACTAGCGGGAGTGGTGAGCAGTTCTTC CSARWTSGSGEQFF
NA TRBJ1-5 NA TRBV2 TGTGCCAGCAAGTCCGACAGAAGCAATCAGCCCCAGCATTTT CASKSDRSNQPQHF
few TRBJ2-7 TRBD2 TRBV15 TGTGCCACCAGCAGAGATTCCCTAGCGGGAGTCGAGCAGTACTTC CATSRDSLAGVEQYF
NA TRBJ2-2 TRBD2 TRBV24-1 TGTGCCACCAGTGACCCCCGGGGAGGGACGACAACCGGGGAGCTGTTTTTT CATSDPRGGTTTGELFF